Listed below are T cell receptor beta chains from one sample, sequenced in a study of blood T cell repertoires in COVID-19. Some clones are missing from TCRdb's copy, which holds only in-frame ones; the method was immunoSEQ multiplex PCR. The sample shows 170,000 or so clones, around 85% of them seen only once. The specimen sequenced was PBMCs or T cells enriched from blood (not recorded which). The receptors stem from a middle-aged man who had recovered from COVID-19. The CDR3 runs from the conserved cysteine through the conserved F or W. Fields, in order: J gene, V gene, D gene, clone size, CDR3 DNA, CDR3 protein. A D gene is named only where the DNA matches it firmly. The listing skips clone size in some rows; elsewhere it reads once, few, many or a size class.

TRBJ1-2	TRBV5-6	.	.	TGTGCCAGCAGCTTCTCCATGACAGGCGGCTATGGCTACACCTTC	CASSFSMTGGYGYTF
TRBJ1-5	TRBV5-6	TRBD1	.	TGTGCCAGCAGCCTCCGGGACAGGGGTGGGCCCCAGCATTTT	CASSLRDRGGPQHF
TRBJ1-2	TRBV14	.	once	TGTGCCAGCAGCCAACCCGGGGGCTATGGCTACACCTTC	CASSQPGGYGYTF
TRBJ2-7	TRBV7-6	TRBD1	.	TGTGCCAGCAGCCTAGGCCCCCAGGGGGCCCCCTACGAGCAGTACTTC	CASSLGPQGAPYEQYF
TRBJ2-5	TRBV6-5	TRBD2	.	TGTGCCAGCAGACTAGGACTAGCGGGAGGAGAGACCCAGTACTTC	CASRLGLAGGETQYF
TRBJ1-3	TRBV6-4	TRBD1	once	TGTGCCAGCAGTGACCCCGACAGGGGAGGAAACACCATATATTTT	CASSDPDRGGNTIYF
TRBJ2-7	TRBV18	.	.	TGTGCCAGCTCACCATCTCCAGGCTACGAGCAGTACTTC	CASSPSPGYEQYF
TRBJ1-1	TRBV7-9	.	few	TGTGCCAGCAGCTTAGGGGAGCCTGAAGCTTTCTTT	CASSLGEPEAFF
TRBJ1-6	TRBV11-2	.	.	TGTGCCAGCAGCTTAGGGGCTCTCTATAATTCACCCCTCCACTTT	CASSLGALYNSPLHF
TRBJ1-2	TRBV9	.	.	TGTGCCAGCAGTGCTTACAGGGAATCGGGCTATGGCTACACCTTC	CASSAYRESGYGYTF
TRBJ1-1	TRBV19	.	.	TGTGCCAGTAGTATAGGATCGGGGACTGAAGCTTTCTTT	CASSIGSGTEAFF
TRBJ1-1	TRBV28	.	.	TGTGCCAGCAGTTTAGGTTGGCAGGCGAACACTGAAGCTTTCTTT	CASSLGWQANTEAFF
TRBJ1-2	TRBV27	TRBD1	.	TGTGCCAGCAGTCTTATTACAGGGGTCGGCTACACCTTC	CASSLITGVGYTF